One sample yielded the 5 T cell receptor beta chains listed below, sequenced in a study of PD-L1 blockade in urothelial cancer. Measured with immunoSEQ multiplex PCR; TCRdb has only the in-frame clones, and not every one. Of about 130,000 clones in the sample, about 88% were seen once. The time point denotes: pretreatment peripheral blood. Sequenced here: PBMCs, sampled around atezolizumab (anti-PD-L1) treatment. Source of these receptors: a man aged 45 to 65 with urothelial cancer.

The chain carries TRBV18 and TRBJ1-5; TRBD1 is a possible D gene (6 bases). Trimming left V 2 bases short and J 4 bases short, with 12 bases between. The CDR3 extends over 15 amino acids. Germline CDR1 KGHSH, CDR2 LQKENI. This chain's CDR3 is CASSPMDSGNQPQHF. In DNA form, the CDR3 reads TGTGCCAGCTCACCAATGGACAGCGGTAATCAGCCCCAGCATTTT.

The J gene is TRBJ2-2, the V gene TRBV6-6, with 8 bases aligning to TRBD2. J was trimmed by 5 bases and V by 5 bases; bases with no gene match: 7. CDR1 and CDR2 (germline): MNHNY, SVGAGI (reference sequence). The CDR3 runs to 15 residues. The CDR3 DNA sequence: TGTGCCAGCAGTACGAATAGCGGGACTACCGGGGAGCTGTTTTTT. It encodes CASSTNSGTTGELFF.

The J gene is TRBJ2-1, the V gene TRBV5-1; 8 nucleotides line up with TRBD2. The CDR3 is 17 amino acids. Trimming removed 4 bases from V and 7 bases from J; junction bases left unmatched: 16. From germline, CDR1 is SGHRS and CDR2 YFSETQ. This chain's CDR3 is CASSSVGASGSINEQFF. The CDR3 DNA sequence: TGCGCCAGCAGCAGCGTGGGGGCGAGCGGGAGTATAAATGAGCAGTTCTTC.

The chain joins TRBV5-4 to TRBJ2-7; weak D call: TRBD2 (6 bases). The CDR3 runs to 14 residues. Germline-derived CDR1 and CDR2 are SGHNT and YYREEE (reference sequence). The V end was cut by 0 bases, the J end by 6 bases, with 13 bases between. CDR3 protein: CASSLVVAVSEQYF. DNA of the CDR3: TGTGCCAGCAGCTTGGTGGTAGCGGTGAGCGAGCAGTACTTC. The variable domain in full, with the rest retrieved from reference TRBV5-4 and TRBJ2-7, is ETGVTQSPTHLIKTRGQQVTLRCSSQSGHNTVSWYQQALGQGPQFIFQYYREEENGRGNFPPRFSGLQFPNYSSELNVNALELDDSALYLCASSLVVAVSEQYFGPGTRLTVT.

The chain couples TRBV6-1 to TRBJ1-2, with TRBD1 identical over 8 bases. CDR1 and CDR2 (germline): MNHNS, SASEGT. The CDR3 is 14 residues long. V lost 10 bases to trimming and J lost 8 bases; unmatched junction nucleotides: 15. The CDR3 protein is CATGGTGGLSGYTF. The CDR3 bases are TGTGCCACCGGAGGCACAGGGGGGTTGTCAGGCTACACCTTC.